This TCR beta chain was recorded in a study of T cell changes during pregnancy in multiple sclerosis. Per the germline V gene, CDR1 is SGDLS and CDR2 is YYNGEE. The junction had 7 bases not matched to a gene; V was cut back by 4 bases and J by 5 bases. This CDR3 is 15 amino acids long. Only in-frame clones appear in the TCRdb table, and some are missing; sequencing was by immunoSEQ multiplex PCR. The repertoire holds about 36,000 clones, with approximately 89% as singletons. The origin of this receptor is a female donor with multiple sclerosis, enrolled in a pregnancy study. Sequencing used CD8+ T cells from peripheral blood mononuclear cells, obtained in the third trimester of pregnancy. The rearrangement joins TRBV9 to TRBJ2-5; 11 bases fit TRBD1. CDR3 loop: CASSKGQGALETQYF. DNA for the CDR3: TGTGCCAGCAGCAAAGGACAGGGGGCGCTTGAGACCCAGTACTTC. The whole variable domain, filled in from reference TRBV9 and TRBJ2-5, reads DSGVTQTPKHLITATGQRVTLRCSPRSGDLSVYWYQQSLDQGLQFLIQYYNGEERAKGNILERFSAQQFPDLHSELNLSSLELGDSALYFCASSKGQGALETQYFGPGTRLLVL.